This T cell receptor beta chain was sequenced during a study of cytomegalovirus exposure and HLA in healthy donors. Overall study results and limits: Among immune exposure information, only CMV serostatus was available.

Germline CDR1 SGHRS, CDR2 YFSETQ. The CDR3 is 15 amino acids. V shed 2 bases, J shed 5 bases, and the junction held 7 bases outside the gene matches. It was with 60 Vbeta and 13 Jbeta primers that the PCR ran. This table comes from immunoSEQ multiplex PCR, and its TCRdb copy is limited to in-frame clones, with some not included. The sample lists roughly 160,000 clones; 70% to 80% were seen once. Comments on this clone: Its antigen is unidentified.

Sequencing input: PBMCs. The source of this sequence is a man aged 55 to 69 in good health and CMV-seronegative. The rearrangement joins TRBV5-1 to TRBJ2-5; 9 bases align to TRBD1. CDR3 sequence (DNA): TGCGCCAGCAGCTTCAGTGGGACAGGGATGGAGACCCAGTACTTC. Its protein product is CASSFSGTGMETQYF.